This TCR beta chain was sequenced in a study of T cells in Graves' hyperthyroidism and ophthalmopathy (dated by TCRdb to about 2019). General notes on the study: Peripheral blood was sampled at the time of initial diagnosis, prior to any treatment. TCR V-J signatures able to tell the groups apart were searched for in a discovery cohort of 100 patients, of whom more than 40 had Graves' ophthalmopathy and about 55 had stable Graves' hyperthyroidism. Prospective prediction of ophthalmopathy was tested in an independent validation cohort of 18 to 20 hyperthyroidism patients and approximately 17 patients who later progressed to ophthalmopathy. For training and testing, the 80 to 100 patients in the discovery cohort were randomly divided in a 7:3 ratio. The study also compared thyroid tissue and blood T-cell repertoires from 5 to 7 Graves' hyperthyroidism patients. Once sampling was done, hyperthyroidism patients were given methimazole at a starting dose of 30 mg daily, whereas ophthalmopathy patients were given high-dose intravenous methylprednisolone. According to the paper, TCR Vbeta CDR3 sequencing was carried out on 120 to 150 peripheral blood samples, which came from about 45 ophthalmopathy, under 80 hyperthyroidism and roughly 17 progressor patients.

Via the germline V gene, CDR1 is MDHEN and CDR2 SYDVKM. From V the trimming removes 2 bases and from J it removes 6 bases, while the gene matches leave 7 bases of the junction unaccounted for. The CDR3 has 15 amino acids, counting the end cysteine and phenylalanine. The retained sequence is limited to the CDR3, 45 bases, with the frame set at the first base. The table lists this clonotype with a few counts. Its target antigen remains unknown. No per-base quality is available; no much larger clone lies one base away. TCR beta CDR3 regions were amplified from RNA transcripts. The first round of RT-PCR for the TCR CDR3 was performed with the HTBI primer set and the Qiagen OneStep RT-PCR kit. Libraries were constructed in a second round of multiplex PCR, after which size selection and purification were carried out. Sequencing of the libraries was done on an Illumina HiSeq2000 using paired-end 100 bp reads. Processing in the source paper ran as follows. Raw data were processed with SOAPnuke, discarding reads with adapters, uncalled bases, mean Phred below 15, or no exact constant-primer or identifier match. COPE v1.2.5 was used to merge the high-quality paired reads, and each unique nucleotide sequence was defined as a clonotype. MiTCR v1.1 was used to align the clonotypes against IMGT TRBV, TRBD and TRBJ reference segments. The analysis was restricted to V-J combinations with a frequency above 0.0001, which together covered approximately 99% of the repertoires. The TCS score was defined as the ratio of F50 (clonal expansion) to E x V (chaos), calculated using BLOSUM62-based TCRdist between CDR3 peptides within each V-J. Welch's t-statistics and random forest reduced around 550 V-J features to 10 to 15, which were used in a naive Bayes classifier (R e1071). In-frame beta chains were kept once TCRdb had trimmed the public reads at Q25 with fastp and called clones with MiXCR. Rows are unified per CDR3 protein, each entry keeping the most common DNA and genes. TCRdb assigned the V and J calls; the authors' analysis was not used. This sample gives 350,000 to 500,000 distinct CDR3 sequences in total; about 13% of them show up just once. The ten top clones hold roughly 4.8% of the sample.

Graves' hyperthyroidism was defined as stable when no progression to ophthalmopathy occurred over 18 months of follow-up. Hyperthyroidism patients were newly diagnosed, had a disease duration of under 2 months, and were aged 18 to 65 years. Patients with uncontrolled infections, other autoimmune diseases, pregnancy or lactation were excluded. Diagnoses relied on clinical symptoms, serum thyroxine and TRAb, thyroid ultrasound and orbital computed tomography. Ficoll-Paque density gradient centrifugation was used to isolate PBMCs from under 11 ml of fresh peripheral blood. Total RNA was extracted using Trizol reagent, and RNA quality was assessed on an Agilent 2100 Bioanalyzer. Points the paper makes about the study in general: Most expanded thyroid clonotypes (frequency above 0.001) were also found in blood, which suggests that blood repertoires may mirror thyroid immune responses. In validation, the model predicted progression to ophthalmopathy a median of around six months before onset, with approximately 71% sensitivity and around 76% specificity. In cross-validation, a model built on a 13 V-J signature told ophthalmopathy apart from stable hyperthyroidism with approximately 91% sensitivity and 81% to 82% specificity, and in testing the same model reached 80%/75%. Sample size was not statistically predetermined, and investigators were not blinded to group allocation.

This receptor was obtained from a woman in her late teens or twenties with Graves' hyperthyroidism. The chain is assembled from TRBV28 and TRBJ2-1, and 7 junctional nucleotides match TRBD2. The sequenced material came from blood. The CDR3 region: CASSLRDGGINEQFF. In nucleotides, the sequence is TGTGCCAGCAGTTTAAGGGACGGGGGGATCAATGAGCAGTTCTTC.